One and the same sample provided the 21 T cell receptor beta chains below, sequenced in a study of blood T cell repertoires in COVID-19. Method: immunoSEQ multiplex PCR; TCRdb's copy keeps in-frame clones and lacks some. The data contain about 89,000 clones, around three quarters of them singletons. Sequenced sample: peripheral blood. The source of these receptors is a woman older than 75 with acute or convalescent COVID-19.

The rearrangement links TRBV6-5 to TRBJ2-5, with 9 bases aligning to TRBD2. The CDR3 consists of 15 residues. The V gene end was trimmed by 0 bases and the J gene end by 2 bases; junction bases not matched to a gene: 1. In germline, CDR1 is MNHEY, CDR2 SVGAGI. The chain's CDR3 is CASSYSLAGQETQYF. CDR3 DNA sequence: TGTGCCAGCAGTTACTCCCTAGCGGGGCAAGAGACCCAGTACTTC.

This clone turned up a few times. The V call is TRBV5-1, the J call TRBJ2-2; D is possibly TRBD1 (6 bases). The CDR3 consists of 17 residues. The V gene lost 4 bases and the J gene lost 0 bases, with 16 bases spanning the gap. Germline V lookup: CDR1 SGHRS, CDR2 YFSETQ. CDR3 sequence reads: CASSPDQGIANTGELFF. CDR3 in DNA: TGCGCCAGCAGCCCGGATCAGGGGATAGCGAACACCGGGGAGCTGTTTTTT.

The chain combines TRBV6-1 with TRBJ2-7; D is possibly TRBD2 (7 bases). Trimming took off 0 bases at V and 3 bases at J, with 15 bases between the two ends. This CDR3 has 16 residues. Per the germline V gene, CDR1 is MNHNS and CDR2 is SASEGT. In nucleotides, the CDR3 is TGTGCCAGCAGTGAAGCGCTTCGGGGGGCGCACTACGAGCAGTACTTC. Amino acid sequence: CASSEALRGAHYEQYF.

The genes are TRBV19 and TRBJ2-2, with D unclear. The germline gives CDR1 LNHDA, CDR2 SQIVND (reference sequence). V was pared by 7 bases and J by 3 bases, with 6 bases between. The CDR3 loop spans 12 amino acids. CDR3 protein: CASTRDTGELFF. CDR3 coding DNA: TGTGCCAGTACCCGGGACACCGGGGAGCTGTTTTTT.

The chain combines TRBV3-1 (or the pseudogene TRBV3-2) with TRBJ2-1; TRBD2 might be the D (5 bases). Deletions cut 3 bases from V and 5 bases from J, with 8 bases between. CDR3 size: 13 residues. Germline loops: CDR1 LGHDT, CDR2 YNNKEL (reference sequence). The chain's CDR3 is CASSQSRDNEQFF. CDR3 in DNA: TGTGCCAGCAGCCAGTCGAGGGACAATGAGCAGTTCTTC.

The CDR3 loop reads CASSSRGDNSPLHF. CDR3 in DNA: TGTGCCAGCAGCTCCAGGGGCGATAATTCACCCCTCCACTTT. The V and J genes are TRBV7-6 and TRBJ1-6; TRBD1 is a possible D gene (6 bases). The V end lost 4 bases, the J end lost 5 bases, and 9 bases lay between the germline ends. Germline loops: CDR1 SGHVS, CDR2 FNYEAQ. This CDR3 region has 14 residues.

This chain uses TRBV30 with TRBJ2-7, with a weak D call TRBD1 (6 bases). Germline assignment: CDR1 GTSNPN and CDR2 SVGIG (reference sequence). With 4 bases removed from V and 3 bases from J, the gap between germline ends came to 16 bases. CDR3 size: 14 residues. The CDR3, as DNA: TGTGCCTGGACGGGGCAGGGGTGGGTCTACGAGCAGTACTTC. Translating gives CAWTGQGWVYEQYF.

This chain connects TRBV5-1 to TRBJ2-7, with TRBD2 as a possible D gene (5 bases). Trimming cost V 0 bases and J 6 bases, with 19 bases left between them. Germline V gene lookup returns CDR1 SGHRS and CDR2 YFSETQ. The CDR3 loop spans 16 amino acids. CDR3 sequence (DNA): TGCGCCAGCAGCTTGGTAGGCTTCTCCCCCGAGGGCGAGCAGTACTTC. Protein: CASSLVGFSPEGEQYF.

This clone was observed once. This sequence joins TRBV25-1 and TRBJ1-6; TRBD1 matches at 7 bases. Germline V lookup: CDR1 MGHDK, CDR2 SYGVNS. The CDR3 covers 14 residues. V dropped 7 bases and J dropped 3; count of bases not matched to a gene: 3. Written as DNA, the CDR3 is TGTGCCAGCAACCCAGGGGGCTATAATTCACCCCTCCACTTT. Translated: CASNPGGYNSPLHF.

This clone was observed a handful of times. At one end the junction does not follow the germline gene, possibly because of a read error. The gene calls are TRBV24-1 and TRBJ2-3, with D maybe TRBD1 (5 bases). The germline CDR1 and CDR2 sequences are KGHDR and SFDVKD. This CDR3 region has 8 residues. In DNA, the CDR3 is TGTGCCTCGGGTGGACATAGATTT. Encoded protein: CASGGHRF.

This clone was seen more than once but under ten times. The chain couples TRBV7-2 to TRBJ2-7, with 9 bases that match TRBD1. The V segment lost 1 base and the J segment 7 bases; nucleotides outside the gene matches: 5. Germline V gene data show CDR1 as SGHTA and CDR2 as FQGNSA. The length of the CDR3 is 14 residues. This CDR3 reads CASSLGSDRGEQYF. CDR3 in DNA: TGTGCCAGCAGCTTAGGATCGGACAGGGGAGAGCAGTACTTC.

The chain has TRBV7-9 and TRBJ2-2, with 9 bases lining up with TRBD2. CDR1 and CDR2 from the germline V gene are SEHNR and FQNEAQ (reference sequence). V lost 5 bases, J lost 6 bases, and 7 bases stayed unmatched. This CDR3 has 15 amino acids. The DNA for the CDR3 is TGTGCCAGCAGCCAGCGGGAGGCCCTCGCCGGGGAGCTGTTTTTT. It codes for CASSQREALAGELFF. Combining the CDR3 with reference TRBV7-9 and TRBJ2-2 gives the whole variable domain DTGVSQNPRHKITKRGQNVTFRCDPISEHNRLYWYRQTLGQGPEFLTYFQNEAQLEKSRLLSDRFSAERPKGSFSTLEIQRTEQGDSAMYLCASSQREALAGELFFGEGSRLTVL.

This rearrangement joins TRBV3-1 (or the pseudogene TRBV3-2) to TRBJ2-2; 9 nucleotides align to TRBD1. The CDR3 extends over 16 amino acids. Germline loops: CDR1 LGHDT, CDR2 YNNKEL (reference sequence). The trim removed 4 bases at V and 7 bases at J, leaving 10 bases unmatched. CDR3 loop: CASSRRGQGNGGELFF. In DNA form, the CDR3 reads TGTGCCAGCAGCCGAAGGGGACAGGGAAATGGCGGGGAGCTGTTTTTT.

The genes are TRBV10-2 and TRBJ2-1; tentative D call: TRBD2 (6 bases). V was trimmed by 10 bases and J by 9 bases, leaving 22 bases between them. The germline gives CDR1 WSHSY, CDR2 SAAADI. This CDR3 is 14 amino acids long. CDR3 in DNA: TGCGCCACCAACCCCCGGGACTTCGTTGGTGAGCAGTTCTTC. It codes for CATNPRDFVGEQFF.

This clone turned up a few times. V gene TRBV2 combines with J gene TRBJ2-3; 12 bases fit TRBD1. CDR3 length equals 16 residues. The trim removed 0 bases at V and 6 bases at J, leaving 4 bases unmatched. Germline-derived CDR1 and CDR2 are SNHLY and FYNNEI. CDR3 DNA: TGTGCCAGCAGTGAAGCAGGGACAGGGGGCCGCGATACGCAGTATTTT. Translated: CASSEAGTGGRDTQYF.

The chain recombines TRBV3-1 (or the pseudogene TRBV3-2) with TRBJ1-4, with D perhaps TRBD1 (5 bases). With 3 bases removed from V and 7 bases from J, the gap between germline ends came to 15 bases. The CDR3 is 15 residues long. From germline, CDR1 is LGHDT and CDR2 YNNKEL (reference sequence). The CDR3, as DNA: TGTGCCAGCAGCCATCTGGGGGGTTTGAGTGAAAAACTGTTTTTT. Amino acid sequence: CASSHLGGLSEKLFF.

This clone has a handful of counts. This chain links TRBV7-6 with TRBJ1-3; 9 nucleotides match TRBD1. The CDR3 runs 16 residues. Germline values: CDR1 SGHVS, CDR2 FNYEAQ. J was trimmed by 6 bases and V by 3 bases; bases with no gene match: 9. This chain's CDR3 is CASSLGQGSRVNTIYF. Written as DNA, the CDR3 is TGTGCCAGCAGCTTGGGACAGGGAAGCCGAGTAAACACCATATATTTT.

This clone has a handful of counts. The rearrangement joins TRBV5-4 to TRBJ2-7; 10 nucleotides align to TRBD2. CDR3 length equals 15 residues. Trimming cost V 4 bases and J 6 bases; bases outside gene matches: 10. Germline-derived CDR1 and CDR2 are SGHNT and YYREEE (reference sequence). This chain's CDR3 is CASSTGVAGGFEQYF. CDR3 nucleotide sequence: TGTGCCAGCAGCACCGGGGTAGCGGGGGGCTTCGAGCAGTACTTC.

V and J are TRBV7-2 and TRBJ2-1, with D perhaps matching TRBD1 (6 bases). This CDR3 has 15 amino acids. Germline V gene sequence: CDR1 SGHTA, CDR2 FQGNSA. V lost 3 bases, J lost 2 bases, and 11 bases lay in between. CDR3 sequence (DNA): TGTGCCAGCAGCTTCGACAGGACGACCTACAATGAGCAGTTCTTC. Translation gives CASSFDRTTYNEQFF. The full variable domain, its missing parts supplied by reference TRBV7-2 and TRBJ2-1, is GAGVSQSPSNKVTEKGKDVELRCDPISGHTALYWYRQSLGQGLEFLIYFQGNSAPDKSGLPSDRFSAERTGGSVSTLTIQRTQQEDSAVYLCASSFDRTTYNEQFFGPGTRLTVL.

The chain joins TRBV7-4 to TRBJ1-5; D uncertain. The germline CDR1 and CDR2 sequences are SGHVT and SQSDAQ. The CDR3 has 13 residues. The CDR3 nucleotides are TGTGCTCCTCTCTCCCCCTTCAATCAGCCCCAGCATTTT. Its protein product is CAPLSPFNQPQHF.

CDR3 in DNA: TGTGCCAGCAGCTTAGTATTCAGCGGGAGCTACAATGAGCAGTTCTTC. This codes for CASSLVFSGSYNEQFF. V gene TRBV7-2 combines with J gene TRBJ2-1; 8 positions agree with TRBD2. The CDR3 consists of 16 residues. Trimming cost V 1 base and J 3 bases; bases outside gene matches: 5. Looked up from germline, CDR1 is SGHTA and CDR2 is FQGNSA.